The TCR beta chain described here comes from a study of T cell repertoires in ileal Crohn's disease. Time point denoted: neoterminal ileum biopsy at postoperative endoscopy, about 6 months after surgery. Eligibility required adulthood, ileal or ileocolonic Crohn's disease and indicated ileocolonic resection. Generated by immunoSEQ multiplex PCR, the TCRdb table keeps only in-frame clones and is missing some. The sample shows more than 13,000 clones, around 72% of them seen only once. From germline, CDR1 is LNHNV and CDR2 YYDKDF (reference sequence). The CDR3 runs 14 residues. V lost 1 base to trimming and J lost 0 bases, with 4 bases between them.

The origin of this receptor is an adult with Crohn's disease. The sample comprised ileal tissue. The chain couples TRBV15 to TRBJ1-5; the D is unclear. In DNA form, the CDR3 reads TGTGCCACCAGCAGAGGCCTTAGCAATCAGCCCCAGCATTTT. Encoded protein: CATSRGLSNQPQHF. Filled out from reference TRBV15 and TRBJ1-5, the complete variable domain reads DAMVIQNPRYQVTQFGKPVTLSCSQTLNHNVMYWYQQKSSQAPKLLFHYYDKDFNNEADTPDNFQSRRPNTSFCFLDIRSPGLGDTAMYLCATSRGLSNQPQHFGDGTRLSIL.